Sequencing of this T cell receptor (beta chain) was carried out in a study of blood T cell repertoires in COVID-19. Study-wide context: There were acute and convalescent COVID-19 samples, and they came from the United States, Italy and Spain.

Germline CDR1 reads MGHRA; CDR2 reads YSYEKL. The CDR3 is 14 amino acids. Trimming removed 1 base at V and 2 bases at J, with 9 bases between. Sequenced by immunoSEQ multiplex PCR; TCRdb stores in-frame clones only, minus some. This sample carries around 120,000 clones, about 88% of them seen once, and the ten largest clones take over 1.5%. The clonotype originates from a human donor in a cohort sampled during active COVID-19. The rearrangement uses TRBV4-1 and TRBJ2-7; TRBD2 is a possible D gene (6 bases). The sequencing sample was made of peripheral blood. The CDR3 loop reads CASSQAGGTYEQYF. The CDR3 coding sequence is TGCGCCAGCAGCCAAGCCGGGGGAACCTACGAGCAGTACTTC.